Following are 14 T cell receptor beta chains from one sample sequenced in a study of beta chain features in type 1 diabetes. All of the isolated RNA was reverse transcribed, so expressed TCRB transcripts were sequenced. Sequencing was performed with immunoSEQ multiplex PCR; in TCRdb, only in-frame clones are kept and a portion is missing. The profile shows hundreds of thousands of clones, approximately 30% of them singletons. The sample comprised naive CD4+ T cells from blood. These receptors were obtained from a man between 18 and 35 years old in good health.

Here the CDR3 reads CASSEAMPTAGTDTQYF. The DNA of the CDR3 is TGTGCCAGCAGTGAAGCCATGCCTACCGCGGGCACAGATACGCAGTATTTT. The V and J genes are TRBV2 and TRBJ2-3; no clear D gene. In germline, CDR1 is SNHLY, CDR2 FYNNEI. V lost 0 bases and J 1 base, leaving 14 bases between the germline ends. The CDR3 extends over 17 amino acids.

The sample holds a few counts of this clone. The chain joins TRBV4-1 to TRBJ1-5, with 9 bases identical to TRBD1. This CDR3 region has 15 residues. V trimming: 1 base; J trimming: 7 bases; junction bases outside the gene matches: 5. CDR1 is MGHRA and CDR2 is YSYEKL in the germline V gene. The CDR3 DNA reads as TGCGCCAGCAGCCAAGGACAGGGGGAAATGCAGCCCCAGCATTTT. This codes for CASSQGQGEMQPQHF.

This clone has more than one count but fewer than ten. The rearrangement links TRBV30 to TRBJ1-3; 7 positions agree with TRBD1. The CDR3 is made up of 13 amino acids. Looked up from germline, CDR1 is GTSNPN and CDR2 is SVGIG (reference sequence). J was trimmed by 9 bases and V by 2 bases; bases with no gene match: 7. CDR3 region: CAWSYRGGGTIYF. The CDR3 DNA reads as TGTGCCTGGAGTTACAGGGGAGGAGGCACCATATATTTT.

The chain recombines TRBV28 with TRBJ2-6; no firm D call. The CDR3 sequence is 18 residues long. Trimming took off 5 bases at V and 0 bases at J, with 17 bases between the two ends. CDR1 and CDR2 (germline): MDHEN, SYDVKM. The CDR3 DNA sequence: TGTGCCAGCAGTCCCAGTCACGGACGCCACTCTGGGGCCAACGTCCTGACTTTC. It specifies CASSPSHGRHSGANVLTF.

The chain is built from TRBV5-1 and TRBJ2-4; 9 bases agree with TRBD1. The CDR3 length is 13 residues. The V and J ends lost 5 bases and 7 bases, in that order; junction bases with no gene match: 4. Looked up from germline, CDR1 is SGHRS and CDR2 is YFSETQ. In DNA form, the CDR3 reads TGCGCCAGCAGAGGACAGGGGAACAACATTCAGTACTTC. Encoded protein: CASRGQGNNIQYF.

With respect to this clone: The same CDR3 arises from other DNA sequences in this sample as well. This chain connects TRBV29-1 to TRBJ2-5, with D possibly being TRBD2 (6 bases). The CDR3 has 11 amino acids. CDR1 and CDR2 (germline): SQVTM, ANQGSEA. V gave up 4 bases and J gave up 5 bases, with 8 bases separating them. The CDR3 sequence: CSVAGRETQYF. The DNA for the CDR3 is TGCAGCGTTGCAGGGAGGGAGACCCAGTACTTC.

This rearrangement joins TRBV27 to TRBJ2-6; D possibly corresponds to TRBD1 (6 bases). V was clipped by 6 bases and J by 0 bases, with 12 bases between them. The CDR3 totals 16 residues. Germline lookup yields CDR1 MNHEY and CDR2 SMNVEV (reference sequence). The CDR3 DNA reads TGTGCCAGCAGGAGACAGGAGCTCTCTGGGGCCAACGTCCTGACTTTC. Translation: CASRRQELSGANVLTF. Variable domain in full (rest from reference TRBV27 and TRBJ2-6): EAQVTQNPRYLITVTGKKLTVTCSQNMNHEYMSWYRQDPGLGLRQIYYSMNVEVTDKGDVPEGYKVSRKEKRNFPLILESPSPNQTSLYFCASRRQELSGANVLTFGAGSRLTVL.

This clone was found a few times. The same CDR3 also results from other DNA sequences found in this sample. The rearrangement uses TRBV30 and TRBJ2-5, with 7 bases identical to TRBD1. V shed 2 bases and J 4 bases; nucleotides not matched to a gene: 4. CDR1 GTSNPN and CDR2 SVGIG come from the germline V gene (reference sequence). The CDR3 totals 13 residues. The CDR3 loop reads CAWSPTGRETQYF. The CDR3 DNA is TGTGCCTGGAGTCCGACAGGGCGAGAGACCCAGTACTTC. Drawing the rest from reference TRBV30 and TRBJ2-5, the complete variable domain is SQTIHQWPATLVQPVGSPLSLECTVEGTSNPNLYWYRQAAGRGLQLLFYSVGIGQISSEVPQNLSASRPQDRQFILSSKKLLLSDSGFYLCAWSPTGRETQYFGPGTRLLVL.

This clone was counted between two and nine times. The chain has TRBV20-1 and TRBJ2-5; no firm D call. The CDR3 has 11 amino acids. Germline CDR1 and CDR2: DFQATT and SNEGSKA (reference sequence). V dropped 5 bases and J dropped 2 bases, with 6 bases sitting between them. This CDR3 is CSAPTQETQYF. CDR3 DNA: TGCAGTGCTCCAACGCAAGAGACCCAGTACTTC.

The chain recombines TRBV2 with TRBJ2-2; 7 bases line up with TRBD1. The CDR3 sequence is 12 residues long. Looked up from germline, CDR1 is SNHLY and CDR2 is FYNNEI. Unmatched junction bases numbered 11, after V lost 6 bases and J lost 16 bases. The DNA of the CDR3 is TGTGCCAGCAGCGTAACAGGGGCTGAGGGGTTTTTT. This encodes CASSVTGAEGFF.

This clone was detected only a few times. The chain has TRBV9 and TRBJ1-1; D is unresolved. This CDR3 region has 13 residues. With 3 bases removed from V and 5 bases from J, the gap between germline ends came to 11 bases. CDR1 SGDLS and CDR2 YYNGEE come from the germline V gene. CDR3 protein: CASSENIGTEAFF. CDR3 in DNA: TGTGCCAGCAGCGAGAACATCGGAACTGAAGCTTTCTTT.

This clone was counted a few times. This chain uses TRBV7-3 with TRBJ2-3; 7 bases align to TRBD2. The CDR3 extends over 16 amino acids. With V trimmed by 5 bases and J by 8 bases, 16 bases remained unmatched. Germline V gives CDR1 SGHTA, CDR2 FQGTGA. This CDR3 reads CASSVTGTTALGTQYF. The CDR3 nucleotides read TGTGCCAGCAGCGTGACCGGGACTACCGCTCTTGGTACGCAGTATTTT.

The chain combines TRBV25-1 with TRBJ2-5; 9 bases align to TRBD1. The CDR3 is 16 residues long. Germline CDR1 and CDR2: MGHDK and SYGVNS. J lost 4 bases, V lost 3 bases, and 9 bases had no gene match. CDR3 sequence: CASSDGNRGRGETQYF. In DNA, the CDR3 is TGTGCCAGCAGTGATGGGAACAGGGGGCGAGGAGAGACCCAGTACTTC.

This sequence joins TRBV2 and TRBJ1-1; D is unclear. The CDR3 has 12 amino acids. V was shortened by 6 bases and J by 5 bases, with 10 bases between the two germline ends. Germline-derived CDR1 and CDR2 are SNHLY and FYNNEI. Here the CDR3 DNA reads TGTGCCAGCAGCTTACAGCTAACTGAAGCTTTCTTT. Amino acids: CASSLQLTEAFF. The full variable domain, in which reference TRBV2 and TRBJ1-1 provide the parts outside the CDR3, is EPEVTQTPSHQVTQMGQEVILRCVPISNHLYFYWYRQILGQKVEFLVSFYNNEISEKSEIFDDQFSVERPDGSNFTLKIRSTKLEDSAMYFCASSLQLTEAFFGQGTRLTVV.